These T cell receptor beta chains were read from a single sample in a study of blood T cells in healthy people across ages. One entry per CDR3 protein, called by TCRdb with MiXCR from the 5' RACE reads. Of 800,000 to 950,000 distinct CDR3 sequences in the sample, just under 30% were seen once. The data were also submitted as part of a second study, on T cells of mothers and their children.

Sequenced sample: blood. The receptors derive from a woman between 40 and 55 years old in good health. CDR3s include the opening cysteine and the closing phenylalanine or tryptophan. The D gene is left open where the match is weak. A clone size is listed for some rows: how often the clone was seen (once, few, many), or a class if it is expanded.

J: TRBJ2-7; size: .; D: TRBD1; length: 13; V: TRBV20-1; CDR3: CSASWTGENEQYF; DNA: TGCAGTGCTTCGTGGACAGGGGAAAACGAGCAGTACTTC
J: TRBJ2-3; size: many; D: .; length: 14; V: TRBV14; CDR3: CASSQDVWEDTQYF; DNA: TGTGCCAGCAGCCAAGATGTTTGGGAGGATACGCAGTATTTT
J: TRBJ1-5; size: .; D: TRBD1; length: 15; V: TRBV2; CDR3: CASRQGRSLGQPQHF; DNA: TGTGCCAGCAGACAGGGGAGGTCCTTAGGTCAGCCCCAGCATTTT
J: TRBJ1-1; size: many; D: TRBD1; length: 13; V: TRBV29-1; CDR3: CSVWTGVNTEAFF; DNA: TGCAGCGTTTGGACAGGGGTAAATACTGAAGCTTTCTTT
J: TRBJ1-2; size: few; D: TRBD1; length: 16; V: TRBV7-2; CDR3: CASSPGGGYVNYGYTF; DNA: TGTGCCAGCAGCCCAGGGGGTGGGTACGTCAACTATGGCTACACCTTC
J: TRBJ1-2; size: many; D: .; length: 13; V: TRBV7-9; CDR3: CAAMAATNYGYTF; DNA: TGTGCCGCAATGGCAGCGACTAACTATGGCTACACCTTC
J: TRBJ2-3; size: .; D: .; length: 15; V: TRBV12-3/TRBV12-4; CDR3: CASSLWSGTTDTQYF; DNA: TGTGCCAGCAGTTTATGGTCGGGAACCACAGATACGCAGTATTTT
J: TRBJ1-1; size: .; D: .; length: 12; V: TRBV11-1; CDR3: CASSLDRAEAFF; DNA: TGTGCCAGCAGCTTAGACCGGGCTGAAGCTTTCTTT
J: TRBJ1-1; size: many; D: .; length: 14; V: TRBV4-1; CDR3: CASSQDFRGEEAFF; DNA: TGCGCCAGCAGCCAAGATTTCCGAGGGGAAGAAGCTTTCTTT
J: TRBJ2-5; size: .; D: TRBD1; length: 14; V: TRBV10-3; CDR3: CAISESDRKGTQYF; DNA: TGTGCCATCAGTGAGTCGGACAGGAAAGGGACCCAGTACTTC
J: TRBJ2-7; size: .; D: .; length: 17; V: TRBV4-1; CDR3: CASSQAMWASPPYEQYF; DNA: TGCGCCAGCAGCCAGGCTATGTGGGCTAGCCCTCCCTACGAGCAGTACTTC
J: TRBJ1-4; size: .; D: .; length: 13; V: TRBV6-5; CDR3: CASRAGRNEKLFF; DNA: TGTGCCAGCAGGGCCGGGCGAAATGAAAAACTGTTTTTT
J: TRBJ2-1; size: few; D: TRBD2; length: 18; V: TRBV27; CDR3: CASSLSILAGGPRNEQFF; DNA: TGTGCCAGCAGTTTATCGATACTAGCGGGGGGGCCTAGGAATGAGCAGTTCTTC
J: TRBJ2-1; size: many; D: TRBD2; length: 17; V: TRBV20-1; CDR3: CSARGTSGGRSGNEQFF; DNA: TGCAGTGCTAGAGGGACTAGCGGGGGGCGGTCGGGCAATGAGCAGTTCTTC
J: TRBJ2-3; size: few; D: TRBD1; length: 14; V: TRBV5-1; CDR3: CASSLGTGRNTQYF; DNA: TGCGCCAGCAGCTTGGGGACAGGTCGTAATACGCAGTATTTT
J: TRBJ1-3; size: .; D: .; length: 15; V: TRBV3-1; CDR3: CASTGTANSGNTIYF; DNA: TGTGCCAGCACTGGGACGGCCAACTCTGGAAACACCATATATTTT
J: TRBJ2-4; size: .; D: .; length: 12; V: TRBV5-8; CDR3: CASSLDLGGEYF; DNA: TGTGCCAGCAGCCTGGACCTCGGAGGGGAGTACTTC
J: TRBJ2-7; size: .; D: .; length: 15; V: TRBV12-3/TRBV12-4; CDR3: CASGGTGTNYGEQYF; DNA: TGTGCCAGCGGGGGAACCGGGACAAACTATGGCGAGCAGTACTTC
J: TRBJ1-4; size: few; D: TRBD1; length: 16; V: TRBV4-2; CDR3: CASSQGTGTGDEKLFF; DNA: TGTGCCAGCAGCCAAGGCACCGGGACAGGGGATGAAAAACTGTTTTTT
J: TRBJ2-3; size: many; D: .; length: 10; V: TRBV20-1; CDR3: CSAYRDTQYF; DNA: TGCAGTGCTTACCGGGATACGCAGTATTTT
J: TRBJ1-1; size: .; D: .; length: 16; V: TRBV7-8; CDR3: CASSLIRDPRWTEAFF; DNA: TGTGCCAGCAGCTTAATTCGGGACCCGCGATGGACTGAAGCTTTCTTT
J: TRBJ2-6; size: many; D: TRBD2; length: 16; V: TRBV20-1; CDR3: CSAGAGVGSGANVLTF; DNA: TGCAGTGCCGGAGCGGGGGTTGGCTCTGGGGCCAACGTCCTGACTTTC
J: TRBJ2-7; size: .; D: TRBD2; length: 13; V: TRBV2; CDR3: CASTGLASYEQYF; DNA: TGTGCCAGCACGGGACTAGCGAGCTACGAGCAGTACTTC
J: TRBJ2-7; size: few; D: TRBD2; length: 16; V: TRBV12-3/TRBV12-4; CDR3: CASSSRRGGIPYEQYF; DNA: TGTGCCAGCAGTTCCAGACGGGGGGGCATCCCCTACGAGCAGTACTTC
J: TRBJ1-5; size: many; D: .; length: 14; V: TRBV27; CDR3: CASSLVAGNQPQHF; DNA: TGTGCCAGCAGTTTAGTGGCTGGCAATCAGCCCCAGCATTTT
J: TRBJ2-3; size: .; D: TRBD1; length: 15; V: TRBV27; CDR3: CASSLSGGSGDTQYF; DNA: TGTGCCAGCAGTTTATCAGGGGGCAGCGGAGATACGCAGTATTTT
J: TRBJ1-2; size: few; D: TRBD1; length: 12; V: TRBV10-3; CDR3: CAISGDRGGYTF; DNA: TGTGCCATCAGTGGGGACAGGGGCGGCTACACCTTC
J: TRBJ1-1; size: few; D: .; length: 15; V: TRBV19; CDR3: CASATGARIYTEAFF; DNA: TGTGCCAGCGCCACGGGGGCGCGTATTTACACTGAAGCTTTCTTT
J: TRBJ1-2; size: many; D: .; length: 15; V: TRBV15; CDR3: CATSRGGASNYGYTF; DNA: TGTGCCACCAGCAGAGGTGGGGCTTCAAACTATGGCTACACCTTC
J: TRBJ1-1; size: few; D: .; length: 14; V: TRBV9; CDR3: CASSVLQEATEAFF; DNA: TGTGCCAGCAGCGTCCTCCAAGAGGCGACTGAAGCTTTCTTT
J: TRBJ1-2; size: few; D: .; length: 15; V: TRBV2; CDR3: CASSPGSRRVGGYTF; DNA: TGTGCCAGCAGCCCCGGGTCCCGGCGGGTTGGCGGCTACACCTTC
J: TRBJ2-2; size: .; D: .; length: 16; V: TRBV12-3/TRBV12-4; CDR3: CASSLAPLAGTGELFF; DNA: TGTGCCAGCAGTTTAGCGCCTCTAGCTGGCACCGGGGAGCTGTTTTTT
J: TRBJ2-1; size: .; D: TRBD1; length: 16; V: TRBV4-1; CDR3: CASSEGYGQGYNEQFF; DNA: TGCGCCAGCAGCGAGGGGTACGGACAGGGGTACAATGAGCAGTTCTTC